This T cell receptor beta chain was obtained from a study of T cell repertoires in cytomegalovirus infection. At the level of the study: Through public TCR beta signatures, both CMV infection and matching HLA type were indicated. Study observations and caveats: Dominating the ex vivo response were TCR beta clonotypes that were CMV-specific and HLA-C-restricted. CMV carriers with the relevant HLA were identified by cumulative public TCR beta family frequency.

Trimming took off 4 bases at V and 5 bases at J, with 13 bases between the two ends. This CDR3 region has 15 residues. In germline, CDR1 is KGHDR, CDR2 SFDVKD. One entry per CDR3 protein results from TCRdb running MiXCR on the reads. The sample yields a few hundred thousand distinct CDR3 sequences, 15% to 20% seen once. This clonotype was seen a handful of times. As yet, its antigen is unknown. The sample consisted of PBMCs. The TCR sequence derives from a human donor in good health (CMV status not recorded). Some clones in this sample may be carry-over from other donors' samples. The chain recombines TRBV24-1 with TRBJ1-4; D gene uncertain. CDR3 sequence (DNA): TGTGCCACCAGTGACCGACGGGAGTTAAATGAAAAACTGTTTTTT. Protein product: CATSDRRELNEKLFF.